The 18 T cell receptor beta chains below come from one sample, sequenced in a study of blood T cell repertoires in COVID-19 (TCRdb year 2020). The receptor library was made with the immunoSEQ multiplex PCR assay. This is the immuneACCESS table as TCRdb keeps it, with only in-frame sequences that have V and J called. A part of the clones is gone; compared with another copy, unresolved V genes explain less than half, and the rest is unexplained. The sample table contains approximately 150,000 clones; only one count was recorded for around 90% of them. 3% to 4.5% of the sample is taken by the ten largest. Sequencing input: peripheral blood. These TCRs come from a woman aged 60 to 75 who had recovered from COVID-19.

The V call is TRBV28, the J call TRBJ1-6; 9 bases are shared with TRBD1. V lost 6 bases and J lost 14; bases outside the gene matches: 14. CDR1 and CDR2 (germline): MDHEN, SYDVKM. This CDR3 has 15 amino acids. For the CDR3, the DNA is TGTGCCAGCAGCTCCGGACAGGGGCTGCGGGGAACCCTCCACTTT. It specifies CASSSGQGLRGTLHF.

The chain couples TRBV7-2 to TRBJ2-7; no definite D call. The V end was cut by 2 bases, the J end by 4 bases, with 9 bases between. The CDR3 extends over 13 amino acids. Looked up from germline, CDR1 is SGHTA and CDR2 is FQGNSA. The CDR3 spells CASSLMSQYEQYF. The CDR3, as DNA: TGTGCCAGCAGCTTAATGAGTCAATACGAGCAGTACTTC.

The chain recombines TRBV5-1 with TRBJ1-3, with unresolved D. The CDR3 extends over 14 amino acids. Germline CDR1 reads SGHRS; CDR2 reads YFSETQ. The V end was cut by 0 bases, the J end by 6 bases, with 10 bases between. DNA for the CDR3: TGCGCCAGCAGCTTGGCCGGGAGCGCAAACACCATATATTTT. Translated: CASSLAGSANTIYF.

The DNA of the CDR3 is TGTGCCAGCAGCTTATTACAGGCGGACTATGGCTACACCTTC. Its protein product is CASSLLQADYGYTF. The chain recombines TRBV7-9 with TRBJ1-2, with D perhaps TRBD1 (5 bases). Trimming took off 2 bases at V and 3 bases at J, with 10 bases between the two ends. Germline-derived CDR1 and CDR2 are SEHNR and FQNEAQ (reference sequence). This CDR3 has 14 amino acids.

The gene calls are TRBV28 and TRBJ2-7, with a weak D call TRBD1 (8 bases). Germline-derived CDR1 and CDR2 are MDHEN and SYDVKM. V shed 7 bases and J shed 2 bases, with 15 bases lying between them. This CDR3 has 14 residues. The chain's CDR3 is CASIRGDRTYEQYF. The CDR3 nucleotides read TGTGCCAGCATCCGGGGGGACAGGACCTACGAGCAGTACTTC.

This sequence joins TRBV28 and TRBJ1-1; possible D gene TRBD1, 6 bases. The CDR3 covers 13 residues. The V gene's germline CDR1 is MDHEN and CDR2 SYDVKM. The ends were cut back, 5 bases at V and 10 bases at J, with 17 bases in the middle. Written as DNA, the CDR3 is TGTGCCAGCAGTGACTACAGGGTCGGCAGAGCTTTCTTT. Its translation is CASSDYRVGRAFF.

The chain recombines TRBV27 with TRBJ1-2; tentatively, D is TRBD1 (6 bases). The CDR3 runs to 13 residues. V lost 3 bases and J 5 bases, leaving 10 bases between the germline ends. Germline loops: CDR1 MNHEY, CDR2 SMNVEV (reference sequence). CDR3 sequence (DNA): TGTGCCAGCAGTTTCCAGGACAGATATGGCTACACCTTC. Translated, it gives CASSFQDRYGYTF.

The chain links TRBV27 to TRBJ1-6; D perhaps matches TRBD1 (5 bases). Deletions cut 6 bases from V and 0 bases from J, with 12 bases between. CDR1 and CDR2 (germline): MNHEY, SMNVEV (reference sequence). This CDR3 is built from 16 residues. CDR3 in amino acids: CASSPRQTSYNSPLHF. CDR3 in DNA: TGTGCCAGCAGCCCTAGACAGACCTCCTATAATTCACCCCTCCACTTT.

The V and J genes are TRBV11-2 and TRBJ2-1; no firm D call. The CDR3 is 16 amino acids. With 1 base removed from V and 0 bases from J, the gap between germline ends came to 10 bases. Germline V gene data show CDR1 as SGHAT and CDR2 as FQNNGV. The CDR3 reads CASSLGASSSYNEQFF. CDR3 bases: TGTGCCAGCAGCTTAGGTGCGTCAAGCTCCTACAATGAGCAGTTCTTC.

As for this clone: Other nucleotide sequences from this sample produce the same CDR3. The chain carries TRBV10-3 and TRBJ2-7, with TRBD1 matching 7 bases. The V gene's germline CDR1 is ENHRY and CDR2 SYGVKD. Trimming cost V 6 bases and J 6 bases; bases outside gene matches: 2. The length of the CDR3 is 11 residues. Here the CDR3 reads CAIRTGSEQYF. The CDR3 coding sequence is TGTGCCATCAGGACAGGGAGCGAGCAGTACTTC.

In its sample, this clone was seen once. The V gene is TRBV2, the J gene TRBJ2-7; D not certain. Per germline, CDR1 SNHLY and CDR2 FYNNEI. V gave up 6 bases and J gave up 0 bases, with 12 bases separating them. The length of the CDR3 is 14 residues. The CDR3 bases are TGTGCCAGCAGAGACATGCGAAACTCCTACGAGCAGTACTTC. Protein sequence: CASRDMRNSYEQYF.

About this clone: The same CDR3 can be traced to other DNA sequences in this sample. The chain is built from TRBV7-3 and TRBJ2-2; a weak D match, TRBD2 (5 bases). Per germline, CDR1 SGHTA and CDR2 FQGTGA. Trimming shortened V by 4 bases and J by 1 base, and 7 bases separated the two germline ends. This CDR3 is 14 amino acids long. CDR3 DNA: TGTGCCAGCAGCTCCGGACTGAACACCGGGGAGCTGTTTTTT. Translating gives CASSSGLNTGELFF.

The gene calls are TRBV27 and TRBJ2-7, with D possibly matching TRBD2 (7 bases). The germline CDR1 and CDR2 sequences are MNHEY and SMNVEV (reference sequence). With 7 bases removed from V and 6 bases from J, the gap between germline ends came to 22 bases. The CDR3 contains 15 residues. The CDR3 loop reads CASNPLAGALLEQYF. CDR3 coding DNA: TGTGCCAGCAACCCCCTCGCGGGGGCCCTCCTCGAGCAGTACTTC.

The V and J genes are TRBV9 and TRBJ1-6, with D possibly matching TRBD1 (5 bases). This CDR3 contains 15 residues. The ends were cut back, 4 bases at V and 5 bases at J, with 13 bases in the middle. Germline assignment: CDR1 SGDLS and CDR2 YYNGEE. The CDR3 loop reads CASSLTRGNNSPLHF. As DNA, the CDR3 is TGTGCCAGCAGCCTAACCCGGGGGAATAATTCACCCCTCCACTTT.

This sequence joins TRBV2 and TRBJ2-4; no definite D call. Deletions cut 3 bases from V and 2 bases from J, with 8 bases between. Germline values: CDR1 SNHLY, CDR2 FYNNEI. This CDR3 is built from 14 residues. CDR3: CASSEAGTKNIQYF. The CDR3 bases are TGTGCCAGCAGTGAGGCTGGTACCAAAAACATTCAGTACTTC.

In DNA form, the CDR3 reads TGCGCCAGCAGCCAAGATTTTTTTGGGGGCACTGAGCAGTTCTTC. It yields the protein CASSQDFFGGTEQFF. The V and J genes are TRBV4-3 and TRBJ2-1, with TRBD1 as a possible D gene (6 bases). In germline, CDR1 is LGHNA, CDR2 YSLEER. The CDR3 consists of 15 residues. V gave up 0 bases and J gave up 9 bases, with 15 bases separating them.

This clone was recorded once. This chain's CDR3 is CASSSTSGGRTDTQYF. CDR3 sequence (DNA): TGTGCCAGCTCATCGACTAGCGGGGGCCGCACAGATACGCAGTATTTT. The chain is built from TRBV18 and TRBJ2-3, with 12 bases lining up with TRBD2. The germline V gene has CDR1 KGHSH and CDR2 LQKENI. Germline trimming cut 5 bases from V and 1 base from J; bases unmatched to any gene: 4. CDR3 length: 16 residues.

V usage is TRBV28 and J usage is TRBJ1-1; D unclear. CDR1 and CDR2 from the germline V gene are MDHEN and SYDVKM. The length of the CDR3 is 11 residues. The V and J ends lost 11 bases and 3 bases respectively, with 10 bases between them. The CDR3 loop is CASGVDTEAFF. As DNA, the CDR3 is TGTGCCTCCGGGGTAGACACTGAAGCTTTCTTT.